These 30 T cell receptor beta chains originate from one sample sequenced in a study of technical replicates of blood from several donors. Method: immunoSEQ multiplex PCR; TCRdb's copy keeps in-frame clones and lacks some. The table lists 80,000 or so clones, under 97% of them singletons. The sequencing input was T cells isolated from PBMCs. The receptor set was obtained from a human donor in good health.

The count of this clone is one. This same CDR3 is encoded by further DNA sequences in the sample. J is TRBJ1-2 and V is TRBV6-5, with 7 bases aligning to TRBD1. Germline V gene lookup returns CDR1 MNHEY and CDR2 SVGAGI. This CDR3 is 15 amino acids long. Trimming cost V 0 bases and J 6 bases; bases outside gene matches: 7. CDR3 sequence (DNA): TGTGCCAGCAGTTACTCGGAGGGGGCGATTGATGGCTACACCTTC. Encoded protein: CASSYSEGAIDGYTF.

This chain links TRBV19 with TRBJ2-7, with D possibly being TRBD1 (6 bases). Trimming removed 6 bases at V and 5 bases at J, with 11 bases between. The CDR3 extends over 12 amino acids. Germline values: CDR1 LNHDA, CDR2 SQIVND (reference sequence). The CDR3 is CASSITGNEQYF. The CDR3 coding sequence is TGTGCCAGTAGCATAACAGGGAACGAGCAGTACTTC. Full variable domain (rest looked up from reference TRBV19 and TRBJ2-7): DGGITQSPKYLFRKEGQNVTLSCEQNLNHDAMYWYRQDPGQGLRLIYYSQIVNDFQKGDIAEGYSVSREKKESFPLTVTSAQKNPTAFYLCASSITGNEQYFGPGTRLTVT.

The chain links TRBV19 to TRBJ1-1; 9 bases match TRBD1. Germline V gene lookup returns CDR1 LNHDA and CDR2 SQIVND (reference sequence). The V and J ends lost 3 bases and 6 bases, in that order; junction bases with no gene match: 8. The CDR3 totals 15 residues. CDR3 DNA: TGTGCCAGTAGTATGGGGGGACAGGGTGGACCTGAAGCTTTCTTT. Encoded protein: CASSMGGQGGPEAFF.

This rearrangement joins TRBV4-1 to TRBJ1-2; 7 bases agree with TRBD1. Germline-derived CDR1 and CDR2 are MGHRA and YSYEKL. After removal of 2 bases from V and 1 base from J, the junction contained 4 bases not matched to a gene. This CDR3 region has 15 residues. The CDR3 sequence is CASSQRTGFNYGYTF. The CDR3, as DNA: TGCGCCAGCAGCCAAAGGACAGGCTTTAACTATGGCTACACCTTC.

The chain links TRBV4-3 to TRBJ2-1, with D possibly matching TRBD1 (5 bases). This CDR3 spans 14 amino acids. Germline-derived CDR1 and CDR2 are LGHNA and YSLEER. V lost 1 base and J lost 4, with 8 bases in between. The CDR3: CASSQGGEYNEQFF. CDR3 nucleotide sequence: TGCGCCAGCAGCCAAGGGGGCGAATACAATGAGCAGTTCTTC.

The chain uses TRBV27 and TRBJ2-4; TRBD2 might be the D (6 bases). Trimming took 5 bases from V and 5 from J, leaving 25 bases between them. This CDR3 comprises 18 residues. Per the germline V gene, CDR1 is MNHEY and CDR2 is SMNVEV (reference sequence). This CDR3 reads CASSRGFYGEAPENIQYF. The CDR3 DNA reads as TGTGCCAGCAGTCGGGGGTTTTATGGGGAGGCGCCTGAAAACATTCAGTACTTC.

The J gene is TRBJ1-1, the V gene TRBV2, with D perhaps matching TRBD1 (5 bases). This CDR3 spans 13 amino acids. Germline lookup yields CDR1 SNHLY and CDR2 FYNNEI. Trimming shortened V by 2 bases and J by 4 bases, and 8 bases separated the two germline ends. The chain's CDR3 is CASSERGTTEAFF. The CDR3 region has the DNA TGTGCCAGCAGTGAAAGGGGTACCACTGAAGCTTTCTTT.

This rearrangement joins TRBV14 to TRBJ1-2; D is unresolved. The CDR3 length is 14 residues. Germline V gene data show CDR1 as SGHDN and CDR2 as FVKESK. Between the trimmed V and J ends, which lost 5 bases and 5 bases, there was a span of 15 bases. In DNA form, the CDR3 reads TGTGCCAGCAGCGCCAACAGTGACCCATATGGCTACACCTTC. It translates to CASSANSDPYGYTF.

CDR3 amino acids: CASKNMNTEAFF. CDR3 coding DNA: TGTGCCAGCAAAAATATGAACACTGAAGCTTTCTTT. The chain recombines TRBV6-6 with TRBJ1-1; no reliable D call. The CDR3 runs 12 residues. V lost 7 bases and J 0 bases, leaving 6 bases between the germline ends. Germline CDR1 and CDR2: MNHNY and SVGAGI (reference sequence).

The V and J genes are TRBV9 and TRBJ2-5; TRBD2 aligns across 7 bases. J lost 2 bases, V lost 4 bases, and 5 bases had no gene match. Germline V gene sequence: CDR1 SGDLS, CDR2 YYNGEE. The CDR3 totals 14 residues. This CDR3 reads CASSLGRPQETQYF. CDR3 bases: TGTGCCAGCAGCCTCGGGAGGCCTCAAGAGACCCAGTACTTC.

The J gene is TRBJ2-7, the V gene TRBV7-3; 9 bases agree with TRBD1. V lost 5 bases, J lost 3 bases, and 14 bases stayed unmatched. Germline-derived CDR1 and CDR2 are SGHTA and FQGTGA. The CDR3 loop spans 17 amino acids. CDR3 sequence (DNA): TGTGCCAGCAGCCTAAAAGCAAACAGGGGGCAAATCTACGAGCAGTACTTC. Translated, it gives CASSLKANRGQIYEQYF.

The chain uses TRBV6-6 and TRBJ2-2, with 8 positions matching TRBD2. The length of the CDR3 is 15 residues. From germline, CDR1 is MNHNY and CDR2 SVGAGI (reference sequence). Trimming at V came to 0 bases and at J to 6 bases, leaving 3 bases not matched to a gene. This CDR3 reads CASSYSREGPGELFF. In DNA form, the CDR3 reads TGTGCCAGCAGTTACTCCCGGGAGGGCCCCGGGGAGCTGTTTTTT.

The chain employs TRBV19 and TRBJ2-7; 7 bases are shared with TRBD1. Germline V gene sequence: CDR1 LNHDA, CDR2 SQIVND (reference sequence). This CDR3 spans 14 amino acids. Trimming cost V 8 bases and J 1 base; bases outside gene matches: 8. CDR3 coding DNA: TGTGCCAGTGGGGTTGAGGGACAGTCCTACGAGCAGTACTTC. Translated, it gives CASGVEGQSYEQYF.

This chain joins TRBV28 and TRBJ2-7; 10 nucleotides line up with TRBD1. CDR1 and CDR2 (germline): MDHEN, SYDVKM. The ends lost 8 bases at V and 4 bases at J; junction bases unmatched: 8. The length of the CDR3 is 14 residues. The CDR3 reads CASDAGTGAYEQYF. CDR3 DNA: TGTGCCAGCGACGCCGGGACAGGGGCGTACGAGCAGTACTTC.

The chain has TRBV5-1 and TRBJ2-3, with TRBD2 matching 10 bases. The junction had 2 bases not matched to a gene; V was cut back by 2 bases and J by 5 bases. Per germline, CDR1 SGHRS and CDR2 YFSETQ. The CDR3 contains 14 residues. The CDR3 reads CASSLAGGIDTQYF. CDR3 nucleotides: TGCGCCAGCAGCTTAGCGGGAGGGATAGATACGCAGTATTTT.

The CDR3 is CSVPGWDRGLLNYGYTF. The CDR3 bases are TGCAGCGTCCCGGGGTGGGACAGGGGGCTCCTAAACTATGGCTACACCTTC. The chain carries TRBV29-1 and TRBJ1-2; 12 positions agree with TRBD1. The junction had 13 bases not matched to a gene; V was cut back by 6 bases and J by 2 bases. Per the germline V gene, CDR1 is SQVTM and CDR2 is ANQGSEA. This CDR3 comprises 17 residues.

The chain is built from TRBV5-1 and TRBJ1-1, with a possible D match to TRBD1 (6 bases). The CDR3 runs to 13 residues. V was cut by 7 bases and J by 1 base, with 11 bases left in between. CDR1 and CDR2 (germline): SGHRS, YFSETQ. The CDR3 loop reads CASALGGNTEAFF. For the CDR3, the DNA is TGCGCCAGCGCCCTAGGGGGGAACACTGAAGCTTTCTTT.

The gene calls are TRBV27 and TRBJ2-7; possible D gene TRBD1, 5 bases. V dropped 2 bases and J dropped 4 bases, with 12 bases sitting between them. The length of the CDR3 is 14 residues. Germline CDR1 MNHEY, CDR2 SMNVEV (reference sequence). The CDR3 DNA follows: TGTGCCAGCAGTTTAATTCAGGGTAGATACGAGCAGTACTTC. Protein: CASSLIQGRYEQYF.

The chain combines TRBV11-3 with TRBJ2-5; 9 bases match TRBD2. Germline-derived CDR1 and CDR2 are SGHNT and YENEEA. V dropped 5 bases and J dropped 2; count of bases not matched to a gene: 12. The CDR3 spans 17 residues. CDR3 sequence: CASSPRRILAGQETQYF. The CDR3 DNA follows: TGTGCCAGCAGCCCCCGACGGATACTAGCGGGTCAAGAGACCCAGTACTTC.

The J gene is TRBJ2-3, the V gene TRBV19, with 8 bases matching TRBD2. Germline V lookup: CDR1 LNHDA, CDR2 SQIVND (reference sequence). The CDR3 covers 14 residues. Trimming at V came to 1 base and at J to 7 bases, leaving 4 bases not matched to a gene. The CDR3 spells CASSIAGGQHTQYF. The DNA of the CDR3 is TGTGCCAGTAGTATAGCGGGAGGGCAACATACGCAGTATTTT. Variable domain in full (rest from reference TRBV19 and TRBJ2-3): DGGITQSPKYLFRKEGQNVTLSCEQNLNHDAMYWYRQDPGQGLRLIYYSQIVNDFQKGDIAEGYSVSREKKESFPLTVTSAQKNPTAFYLCASSIAGGQHTQYFGPGTRLTVL.

The CDR3 reads CASSRGRGVRGYTF. The CDR3 coding sequence is TGTGCCAGCAGCAGGGGAAGAGGTGTGCGTGGCTACACCTTC. The chain has TRBV6-5 and TRBJ1-2; TRBD1 is a possible D gene (6 bases). CDR1 MNHEY and CDR2 SVGAGI come from the germline V gene. This CDR3 has 14 residues. V gave up 6 bases and J gave up 7 bases, with 18 bases separating them.

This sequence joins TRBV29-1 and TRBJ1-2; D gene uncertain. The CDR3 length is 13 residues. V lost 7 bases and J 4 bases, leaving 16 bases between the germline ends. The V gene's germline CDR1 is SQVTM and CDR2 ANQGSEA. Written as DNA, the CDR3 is TGCAGCGCCATTGACCTAGGCGGCTATGGCTACACCTTC. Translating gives CSAIDLGGYGYTF.

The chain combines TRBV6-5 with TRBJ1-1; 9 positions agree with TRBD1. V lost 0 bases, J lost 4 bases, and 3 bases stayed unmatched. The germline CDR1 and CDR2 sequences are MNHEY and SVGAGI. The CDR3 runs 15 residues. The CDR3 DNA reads TGTGCCAGCAGTTACTCAGGGACAGGGCTCACTGAAGCTTTCTTT. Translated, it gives CASSYSGTGLTEAFF.

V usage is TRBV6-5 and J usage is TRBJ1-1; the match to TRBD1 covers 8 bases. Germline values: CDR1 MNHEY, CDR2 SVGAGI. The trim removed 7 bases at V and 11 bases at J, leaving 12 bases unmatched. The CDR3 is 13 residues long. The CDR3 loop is CASIRTGGVWAFF. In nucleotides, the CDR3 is TGTGCCAGCATTCGAACAGGGGGTGTATGGGCTTTCTTT.

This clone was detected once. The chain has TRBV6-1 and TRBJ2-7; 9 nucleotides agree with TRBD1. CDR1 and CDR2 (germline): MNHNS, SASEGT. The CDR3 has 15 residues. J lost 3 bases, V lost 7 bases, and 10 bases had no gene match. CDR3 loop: CASTERDREIYEQYF. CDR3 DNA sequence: TGTGCCAGCACCGAAAGGGACAGGGAGATCTACGAGCAGTACTTC.

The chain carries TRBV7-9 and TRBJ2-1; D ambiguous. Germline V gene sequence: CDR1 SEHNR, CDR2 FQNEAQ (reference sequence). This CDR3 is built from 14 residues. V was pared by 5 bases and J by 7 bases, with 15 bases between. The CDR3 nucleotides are TGTGCCAGCAGCCGGCTAGGATTGGAGAATGAGCAGTTCTTC. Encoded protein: CASSRLGLENEQFF.

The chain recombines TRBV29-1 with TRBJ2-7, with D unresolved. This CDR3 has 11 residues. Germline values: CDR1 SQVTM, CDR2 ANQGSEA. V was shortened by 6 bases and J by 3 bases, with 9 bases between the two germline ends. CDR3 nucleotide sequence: TGCAGCGTCGGGTCCAACTACGAGCAGTACTTC. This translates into CSVGSNYEQYF.

In DNA form, the CDR3 reads TGTGCCAGCAGCTTTAATCCAGGGGCTTACTCATCTGAAGCTTTCTTT. It codes for CASSFNPGAYSSEAFF. J is TRBJ1-1 and V is TRBV11-1; D may be TRBD1 (6 bases). The length of the CDR3 is 16 residues. V lost 3 bases to trimming and J lost 6 bases, with 20 bases between them. Germline-derived CDR1 and CDR2 are SGHAT and FQDESV (reference sequence).

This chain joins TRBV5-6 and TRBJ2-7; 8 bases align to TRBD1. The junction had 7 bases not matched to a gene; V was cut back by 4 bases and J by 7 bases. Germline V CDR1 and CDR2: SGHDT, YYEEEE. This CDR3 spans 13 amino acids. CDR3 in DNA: TGTGCCAGCAGCGAGGACAGGGCTTGGGAGCAGTACTTC. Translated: CASSEDRAWEQYF.

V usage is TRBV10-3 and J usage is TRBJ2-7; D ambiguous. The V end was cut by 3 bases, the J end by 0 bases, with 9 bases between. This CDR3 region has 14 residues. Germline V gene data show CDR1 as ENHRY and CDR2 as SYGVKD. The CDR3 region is CAISDLSYSYEQYF. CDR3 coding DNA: TGTGCCATCAGTGATCTCAGTTACTCCTACGAGCAGTACTTC.